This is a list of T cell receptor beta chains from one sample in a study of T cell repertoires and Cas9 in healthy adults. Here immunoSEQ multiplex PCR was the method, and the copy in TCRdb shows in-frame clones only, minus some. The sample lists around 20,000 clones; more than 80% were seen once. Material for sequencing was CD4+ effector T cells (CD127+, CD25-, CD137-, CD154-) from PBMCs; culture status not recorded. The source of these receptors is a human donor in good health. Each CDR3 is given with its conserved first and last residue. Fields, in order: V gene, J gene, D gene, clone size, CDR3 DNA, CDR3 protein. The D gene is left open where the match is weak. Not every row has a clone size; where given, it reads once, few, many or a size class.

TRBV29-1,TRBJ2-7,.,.,TGCAGCGCGGGGACGGGCGTGTCGGAGCAGTACTTC,CSAGTGVSEQYF
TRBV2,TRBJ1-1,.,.,TGTGCCAGCACCCTGGAGGGACTTGGCCCTGAAGCTTTCTTT,CASTLEGLGPEAFF
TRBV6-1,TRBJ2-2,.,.,TGTGCCAGCAGTTTGGCAGCCGCGAACACCGGGGAGCTGTTTTTT,CASSLAAANTGELFF
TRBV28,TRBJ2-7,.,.,TGTGCCAGCAGTTCGAAAATCTACGAGCAGTACTTC,CASSSKIYEQYF
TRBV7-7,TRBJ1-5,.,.,TGTGCTAGCAGCTCGTTTTGGGGTGACAGAAATCAGCCCCAGCATTTT,CASSSFWGDRNQPQHF
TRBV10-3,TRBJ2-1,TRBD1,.,TGTGCCATCAGTGAGCCTGACAGGGTCAATGAGCAGTTCTTC,CAISEPDRVNEQFF
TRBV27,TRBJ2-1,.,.,TGTGCCAGCAGTTTTAGGGATAGCTCCTACAATGAGCAGTTCTTC,CASSFRDSSYNEQFF
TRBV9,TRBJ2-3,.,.,TGTGCCAGCAGCGTAGACGGGTCCGGTACGCAGTATTTT,CASSVDGSGTQYF
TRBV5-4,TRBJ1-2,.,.,TGTGCCAGCAGCTTGTACAGAGCCTATGGCTACACCTTC,CASSLYRAYGYTF
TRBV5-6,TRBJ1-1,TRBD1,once,TGTGCCAGCAGCTTGACGGCAGGGGGGAACACTGAAGCTTTCTTT,CASSLTAGGNTEAFF
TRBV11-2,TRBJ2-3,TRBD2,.,TGTGCCAGCAGCCCCCGTCGGGCTAGCGGGAGGTCTAGCACAGATACGCAGTATTTT,CASSPRRASGRSSTDTQYF